The 14 T cell receptor beta chains below were found in one sample sequenced in a study of blood T cell repertoires in COVID-19. The method was immunoSEQ multiplex PCR; TCRdb's version includes in-frame clones alone and lacks a portion of them. The table includes about 150,000 clones, roughly 84% detected once. The sequenced material came from peripheral blood. These receptors all stem from a woman aged 55-69 years with COVID-19, enrolled during active disease.

The J gene is TRBJ2-5, the V gene TRBV11-3, with D hard to call. Trimming removed 1 base at V and 0 bases at J, with 6 bases between. The CDR3 extends over 14 amino acids. CDR1 is SGHNT and CDR2 is YENEEA in the germline V gene. CDR3 residues: CASSLVQYQETQYF. CDR3 nucleotide sequence: TGTGCCAGCAGCTTAGTCCAGTACCAAGAGACCCAGTACTTC.

The V call is TRBV7-8, the J call TRBJ1-1; the D is unclear. CDR3 length equals 15 residues. Trimming shortened V by 1 base and J by 5 bases, and 14 bases separated the two germline ends. Germline V gene data show CDR1 as SGHVS and CDR2 as FQNEAQ. The CDR3 loop is CASSLVVGAGTEAFF. The DNA for the CDR3 is TGTGCCAGCAGCTTAGTTGTGGGCGCGGGAACTGAAGCTTTCTTT. Based on the CDR3 plus reference TRBV7-8 and TRBJ1-1, the full variable domain is GAGVSQSPRYKVAKRGQDVALRCDPISGHVSLFWYQQALGQGPEFLTYFQNEAQLDKSGLPSDRFFAERPEGSVSTLKIQRTQQEDSAVYLCASSLVVGAGTEAFFGQGTRLTVV.

This chain links TRBV4-1 with TRBJ1-4; D unresolved. The CDR3 runs to 15 residues. Germline assignment: CDR1 MGHRA and CDR2 YSYEKL. V was clipped by 1 base and J by 8 bases, with 14 bases between them. In DNA form, the CDR3 reads TGCGCCAGCAGCCAAGTAGGCACCTCGAGGGAAAAACTGTTTTTT. Encoded protein: CASSQVGTSREKLFF.

The gene calls are TRBV5-1 and TRBJ1-4; D gene ambiguous. Germline loops: CDR1 SGHRS, CDR2 YFSETQ. This CDR3 comprises 15 residues. Trimming pared 0 bases from V and 8 bases from J, leaving 14 bases between. The CDR3: CASSLEEVPREKLFF. CDR3 DNA: TGCGCCAGCAGCTTGGAGGAGGTGCCTAGGGAAAAACTGTTTTTT. Supplemented by reference TRBV5-1 and TRBJ1-4, the full variable domain reads KAGVTQTPRYLIKTRGQQVTLSCSPISGHRSVSWYQQTPGQGLQFLFEYFSETQRNKGNFPGRFSGRQFSNSRSEMNVSTLELGDSALYLCASSLEEVPREKLFFGSGTQLSVL.

The chain couples TRBV2 to TRBJ2-3, with D hard to call. V was shortened by 4 bases and J by 2 bases, with 10 bases between the two germline ends. Germline CDR1 reads SNHLY; CDR2 reads FYNNEI. The CDR3 sequence is 14 residues long. The CDR3 loop reads CASSVSRFTDTQYF. The CDR3, as DNA: TGTGCCAGCAGTGTGTCCAGGTTCACAGATACGCAGTATTTT.

The chain uses TRBV12-3 or TRBV12-4 and TRBJ1-4; possibly TRBD1 for D (5 bases). The CDR3 length is 13 residues. Deletions cut 8 bases from V and 8 bases from J, with 15 bases between. CDR3 DNA sequence: TGTGCCAGCGGCTCAGGGTGGGGCGAAAAACTGTTTTTT. Its protein is CASGSGWGEKLFF.

The rearrangement uses TRBV2 and TRBJ1-3; 9 nucleotides line up with TRBD1. In germline, CDR1 is SNHLY, CDR2 FYNNEI. The trim removed 4 bases at V and 1 base at J, leaving 8 bases unmatched. This CDR3 is built from 17 residues. In nucleotides, the CDR3 is TGTGCCAGCAGTGGGGGGACAGGGCAAATATCTGGAAACACCATATATTTT. Encoded protein: CASSGGTGQISGNTIYF.

This clone was counted only a few times. The genes are TRBV10-2 and TRBJ1-5; 10 bases are shared with TRBD1. This CDR3 spans 17 amino acids. The germline gives CDR1 WSHSY, CDR2 SAAADI. V lost 4 bases, J lost 0 bases, and 6 bases stayed unmatched. CDR3 loop: CASSGGTGAYSNQPQHF. CDR3 coding DNA: TGCGCCAGCAGTGGCGGGACAGGGGCTTATAGCAATCAGCCCCAGCATTTT.

V gene TRBV7-3 combines with J gene TRBJ2-1; no reliable D call. The CDR3 has 18 residues. Germline-derived CDR1 and CDR2 are SGHTA and FQGTGA. V lost 0 bases and J 4 bases, leaving 19 bases between the germline ends. CDR3 sequence reads: CASSLTPPQVPPYNEQFF. The CDR3 DNA sequence: TGTGCCAGCAGCTTAACCCCTCCCCAGGTGCCTCCATACAATGAGCAGTTCTTC.

The chain joins TRBV7-3 to TRBJ1-1; TRBD1 matches at 7 bases. The ends lost 5 bases at V and 11 bases at J; junction bases unmatched: 8. From germline, CDR1 is SGHTA and CDR2 FQGTGA. The CDR3 has 12 amino acids. The CDR3 protein is CASSTRGRGAFF. As DNA, the CDR3 is TGTGCCAGCAGCACAAGGGGGCGTGGGGCTTTCTTT.

The genes are TRBV30 and TRBJ2-7, with TRBD1 matching 10 bases. The CDR3 consists of 16 residues. CDR1 and CDR2 (germline): GTSNPN, SVGIG (reference sequence). V shed 0 bases and J 2 bases; nucleotides not matched to a gene: 7. CDR3 residues: CAWSVRGTGVPYEQYF. The CDR3 DNA follows: TGTGCCTGGAGTGTACGGGGGACAGGGGTCCCCTACGAGCAGTACTTC. The whole variable domain, remainder taken from reference TRBV30 and TRBJ2-7, is SQTIHQWPATLVQPVGSPLSLECTVEGTSNPNLYWYRQAAGRGLQLLFYSVGIGQISSEVPQNLSASRPQDRQFILSSKKLLLSDSGFYLCAWSVRGTGVPYEQYFGPGTRLTVT.

The chain carries TRBV10-2 and TRBJ1-2; D perhaps matches TRBD1 (6 bases). Germline V gene sequence: CDR1 WSHSY, CDR2 SAAADI. V dropped 8 bases and J dropped 4 bases, with 8 bases sitting between them. There are 11 residues in the CDR3. The CDR3 sequence: CASGDTYGYTF. DNA of the CDR3: TGCGCCAGCGGGGACACCTATGGCTACACCTTC.

The rearrangement uses TRBV3-1 (or the pseudogene TRBV3-2) and TRBJ2-1, with a possible D match to TRBD1 (5 bases). Trimming cost V 1 base and J 8 bases, with 12 bases left between them. Germline V gene lookup returns CDR1 LGHDT and CDR2 YNNKEL (reference sequence). CDR3 size: 14 residues. CDR3 sequence (DNA): TGTGCCAGCAGCCAAGTCCAGGGAAGCCATGAGCAGTTCTTC. This encodes CASSQVQGSHEQFF.

V and J are TRBV7-3 and TRBJ2-1; D is perhaps TRBD1 (6 bases). Trimming shortened V by 2 bases and J by 4 bases, and 15 bases separated the two germline ends. The CDR3 is 16 residues long. CDR1 and CDR2 (germline): SGHTA, FQGTGA. CDR3 sequence: CASSLWGQEGYNEQFF. CDR3 sequence (DNA): TGTGCCAGCAGCTTATGGGGGCAAGAGGGTTACAATGAGCAGTTCTTC.